What follows are 10 T cell receptor beta chains derived from one specimen sequenced in a study of shared clonotypes between healthy human individuals. Clones were sequenced by immunoSEQ multiplex PCR, and TCRdb holds only the in-frame ones, with some missing. The repertoire consists of about 470,000 clones, with about 85% occurring once and the leading ten covering over 10%. Specimen: PBMCs. The receptors derive from a woman aged 40 to 49 in good health. Some clones in this sample may be carry-over from other donors' samples.

This chain uses TRBV15 with TRBJ1-3; maybe TRBD1 (5 bases). V lost 0 bases and J 0 bases, leaving 9 bases between the germline ends. CDR3 length equals 16 residues. Germline CDR1 reads LNHNV; CDR2 reads YYDKDF (reference sequence). The CDR3 protein is CATSRDRGNSGNTIYF. CDR3 coding DNA: TGTGCCACCAGCAGAGATCGGGGCAACTCTGGAAACACCATATATTTT.

CDR3 sequence reads: CASSPRTSYNEQFF. The CDR3 coding sequence is TGTGCCAGCAGCCCACGGACTTCGTACAATGAGCAGTTCTTC. The J gene is TRBJ2-1, the V gene TRBV9, with D perhaps matching TRBD2 (5 bases). The CDR3 totals 14 residues. CDR1 is SGDLS and CDR2 is YYNGEE in the germline V gene. The germline V and J ends were trimmed by 4 bases and 4 bases, with 12 bases remaining between them.

This clone was seen a few times. DNA for the CDR3: TGTGCCACTCGAGGACTAGCGGGATTATTAAGCGATGAGCAGTTCTTC. Its protein product is CATRGLAGLLSDEQFF. The rearrangement links TRBV27 to TRBJ2-1; 12 bases align to TRBD2. The CDR3 extends over 16 amino acids. Germline loops: CDR1 MNHEY, CDR2 SMNVEV (reference sequence). The junction had 15 bases not matched to a gene; V was cut back by 10 bases and J by 8 bases.

This clone was detected only once. The V gene is TRBV4-1, the J gene TRBJ2-7; D call uncertain. Germline CDR1 and CDR2: MGHRA and YSYEKL. The CDR3 is made up of 14 amino acids. Trimming stripped 0 bases from V and 7 bases from J, with 13 bases between. As DNA, the CDR3 is TGCGCCAGCAGCCAAGAATCTGTCGGTCGGGAGCAGTACTTC. It translates to CASSQESVGREQYF.

The chain recombines TRBV2 with TRBJ2-1; TRBD1 matches 7 bases. With 2 bases clipped from V and 5 bases from J, the junction kept 9 bases outside the gene matches. The germline gives CDR1 SNHLY, CDR2 FYNNEI. The CDR3 covers 16 residues. This CDR3 reads CASSESWRGGNNEQFF. As DNA, the CDR3 is TGTGCCAGCAGTGAATCTTGGAGAGGGGGCAACAATGAGCAGTTCTTC. The full variable domain, completed using reference TRBV2 and TRBJ2-1, is EPEVTQTPSHQVTQMGQEVILRCVPISNHLYFYWYRQILGQKVEFLVSFYNNEISEKSEIFDDQFSVERPDGSNFTLKIRSTKLEDSAMYFCASSESWRGGNNEQFFGPGTRLTVL.

The V call is TRBV25-1, the J call TRBJ2-7; 7 bases map to TRBD2. From germline, CDR1 is MGHDK and CDR2 SYGVNS. The junction had 5 bases not matched to a gene; V was cut back by 5 bases and J by 1 base. This CDR3 spans 14 amino acids. As DNA, the CDR3 is TGTGCCAGCAGTCGGGACGGGAGGTCCTACGAGCAGTACTTC. Its protein is CASSRDGRSYEQYF.

The chain uses TRBV19 and TRBJ1-4, with TRBD1 as a possible D gene (5 bases). Between the trimmed V and J ends, which lost 6 bases and 0 bases, there was a span of 17 bases. Germline CDR1 is LNHDA and CDR2 is SQIVND (reference sequence). The CDR3 loop spans 17 amino acids. The CDR3 DNA sequence: TGTGCCAGTAGGATCTGGGGACCAGTTGCAACTAATGAAAAACTGTTTTTT. As protein: CASRIWGPVATNEKLFF.

The chain links TRBV4-2 to TRBJ2-7, with D perhaps matching TRBD2 (6 bases). V shed 1 base and J shed 7 bases, with 14 bases lying between them. The CDR3 has 14 residues. Germline V gives CDR1 LGHNA, CDR2 YNFKEQ. CDR3 DNA sequence: TGTGCCAGCAGCCAAGGTTGGAGGGCACGGGAGCAGTACTTC. It codes for CASSQGWRAREQYF.

This clone was detected ten times or more. The chain carries TRBV5-1 and TRBJ2-6; D is ambiguous. V lost 0 bases, J lost 0 bases, and 13 bases lay in between. There are 18 residues in the CDR3. Germline values: CDR1 SGHRS, CDR2 YFSETQ. The CDR3, as DNA: TGCGCCAGCAGCTTGGGCGTTGTAGATACCTCTGGGGCCAACGTCCTGACTTTC. Translating it yields CASSLGVVDTSGANVLTF.

The chain carries TRBV10-3 and TRBJ1-5, with a weak D call TRBD1 (5 bases). The germline V and J ends were trimmed by 6 bases and 0 bases, with 9 bases remaining between them. CDR1 ENHRY and CDR2 SYGVKD come from the germline V gene. The CDR3 consists of 14 residues. CDR3 loop: CAIRGENSNQPQHF. In DNA form, the CDR3 reads TGTGCCATCAGGGGGGAAAATAGCAATCAGCCCCAGCATTTT.